This TCR beta chain was identified in a study of blood T cell repertoires in COVID-19. Across the study: In each case, the material was cDNA or gDNA derived from T cells, B-cell-depleted T cells, or PBMCs.

Sequencing was performed with immunoSEQ multiplex PCR; in TCRdb, only in-frame clones are kept and a portion is missing. The table records some 48,000 clones, about 86% of them present only once. Material for sequencing was peripheral blood. The sequence was obtained from a human donor in a cohort sampled during active COVID-19.

CDR3 in amino acids: CASSSVAGGNTGELFF. The CDR3 region has the DNA TGTGCCAGCAGCTCGGTAGCGGGGGGGAATACCGGGGAGCTGTTTTTT. V and J are TRBV5-6 and TRBJ2-2; TRBD2 matches 11 bases. The CDR3 runs 16 residues. Germline V gene lookup returns CDR1 SGHDT and CDR2 YYEEEE. V lost 3 bases and J lost 5; bases outside the gene matches: 6. The variable domain in full, completed from reference TRBV5-6 and TRBJ2-2, reads DAGVTQSPTHLIKTRGQQVTLRCSPKSGHDTVSWYQQALGQGPQFIFQYYEEEERQRGNFPDRFSGHQFPNYSSELNVNALLLGDSALYLCASSSVAGGNTGELFFGEGSRLTVL.